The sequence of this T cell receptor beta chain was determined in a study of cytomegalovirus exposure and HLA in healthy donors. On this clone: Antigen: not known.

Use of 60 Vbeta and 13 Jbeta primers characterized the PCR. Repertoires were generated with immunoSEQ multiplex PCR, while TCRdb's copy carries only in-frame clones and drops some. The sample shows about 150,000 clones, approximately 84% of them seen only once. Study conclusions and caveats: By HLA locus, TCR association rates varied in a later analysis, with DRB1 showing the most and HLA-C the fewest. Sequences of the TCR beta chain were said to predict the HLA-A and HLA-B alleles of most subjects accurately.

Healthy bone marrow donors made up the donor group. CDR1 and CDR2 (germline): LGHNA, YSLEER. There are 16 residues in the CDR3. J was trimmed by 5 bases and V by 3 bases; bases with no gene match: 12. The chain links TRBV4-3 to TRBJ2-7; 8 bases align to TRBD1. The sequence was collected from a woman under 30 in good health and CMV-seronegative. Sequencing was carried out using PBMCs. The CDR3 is CASSHSSTGESHEQYF. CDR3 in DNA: TGCGCCAGCAGCCACAGTTCGACAGGGGAAAGCCACGAGCAGTACTTC.